Following are 14 T cell receptor beta chains from one sample sequenced in a study of blood T cell repertoires in COVID-19. Data came from immunoSEQ multiplex PCR; TCRdb stores just in-frame clones and leaves some out. The sample has around 300,000 clones, around 87% seen once; the top ten hold 1.5% to 2%. The sequenced material came from PBMCs or T cells enriched from blood (not recorded which). Receptors were obtained from a woman between 18 and 30 years old with acute COVID-19.

The rearrangement joins TRBV6-5 to TRBJ2-2; 7 bases fit TRBD1. CDR1 and CDR2 from the germline V gene are MNHEY and SVGAGI. The J segment lost 8 bases and the V segment lost 8 bases, leaving 14 bases of the junction unmatched. The CDR3 runs 15 residues. The CDR3 nucleotides are TGTGCCAGCCGCTATGACAGGGCGATAACTGGGGAGCTGTTTTTT. As protein: CASRYDRAITGELFF.

The rearrangement uses TRBV3-1 (or the pseudogene TRBV3-2) and TRBJ2-1, with a weak D call TRBD1 (7 bases). Trimming took off 10 bases at V and 8 bases at J, with 15 bases between the two ends. This CDR3 contains 12 residues. The V gene's germline CDR1 is LGHDT and CDR2 YNNKEL (reference sequence). The CDR3 is CATGRGGDEQFF. As DNA, the CDR3 is TGTGCCACCGGGAGAGGGGGCGATGAGCAGTTCTTC.

The CDR3: CASSLYSRSGNTIYF. In DNA form, the CDR3 reads TGTGCCAGCAGTTTGTACAGCCGCTCTGGAAACACCATATATTTT. The rearrangement joins TRBV28 to TRBJ1-3; no clear D gene. Germline V CDR1 and CDR2: MDHEN, SYDVKM. V lost 3 bases, J lost 0 bases, and 9 bases lay in between. The CDR3 consists of 15 residues.

The V gene is TRBV10-2, the J gene TRBJ1-2; TRBD1 is a possible D gene (6 bases). V dropped 6 bases and J dropped 8 bases, with 10 bases sitting between them. This CDR3 has 11 amino acids. The germline V gene encodes CDR1 WSHSY and CDR2 SAAADI. CDR3 amino acids: CASRTGEGYTF. CDR3 sequence (DNA): TGCGCCAGCAGGACAGGCGAAGGCTACACCTTC.

The chain has TRBV6-5 and TRBJ2-7, with 7 bases fitting TRBD2. The CDR3 is made up of 14 amino acids. V shed 6 bases, J shed 6 bases, and the junction held 11 bases outside the gene matches. Germline V gene data show CDR1 as MNHEY and CDR2 as SVGAGI. Here the CDR3 reads CASSFGLDLSEQYF. The CDR3 DNA reads TGTGCCAGCAGCTTCGGACTAGATCTCTCCGAGCAGTACTTC.

This clone was recorded only once. V and J are TRBV7-9 and TRBJ2-3, with 8 bases matching TRBD2. The V and J ends lost 5 bases and 14 bases, in that order; junction bases with no gene match: 9. Germline CDR1 and CDR2: SEHNR and FQNEAQ (reference sequence). This CDR3 has 12 amino acids. The CDR3 DNA is TGTGCCAGCAGCCCCGGGACTAGGGTGGGGTATTTT. Translated, it gives CASSPGTRVGYF.

The CDR3 spells CASQRQGADGELFF. The CDR3 region has the DNA TGTGCCAGCCAGCGCCAGGGGGCGGACGGGGAGCTGTTTTTT. The V and J genes are TRBV28 and TRBJ2-2; 8 bases fit TRBD1. The CDR3 is 14 amino acids. V dropped 8 bases and J dropped 7; count of bases not matched to a gene: 9. Germline V gene data show CDR1 as MDHEN and CDR2 as SYDVKM. The full variable domain, in which reference TRBV28 and TRBJ2-2 provide the parts outside the CDR3, is DVKVTQSSRYLVKRTGEKVFLECVQDMDHENMFWYRQDPGLGLRLIYFSYDVKMKEKGDIPEGYSVSREKKERFSLILESASTNQTSMYLCASQRQGADGELFFGEGSRLTVL.

The chain has TRBV4-2 and TRBJ2-3; TRBD1 might be the D (6 bases). The CDR3 contains 15 residues. The germline V gene has CDR1 LGHNA and CDR2 YNFKEQ. Trimming took 2 bases from V and 0 from J, leaving 9 bases between them. The CDR3, as DNA: TGTGCCAGCAGCCAATGGACAGCTAGCACAGATACGCAGTATTTT. Amino acids: CASSQWTASTDTQYF.

This clone was found a few times. This CDR3 reads CASSLEDESGGEQYF. In nucleotides, the CDR3 is TGTGCCAGCTCACTCGAGGACGAGTCCGGGGGTGAGCAGTACTTC. J is TRBJ2-7 and V is TRBV18; D may be TRBD2 (6 bases). This CDR3 has 15 amino acids. CDR1 is KGHSH and CDR2 is LQKENI in the germline V gene. Between the trimmed V and J ends, which lost 4 bases and 7 bases, there was a span of 20 bases.

The chain links TRBV7-2 to TRBJ2-7; the D gene is possibly TRBD1 (5 bases). Germline values: CDR1 SGHTA, CDR2 FQGNSA. The germline V and J ends were trimmed by 5 bases and 3 bases, with 17 bases remaining between them. This CDR3 comprises 15 residues. Written as DNA, the CDR3 is TGTGCCAGCAGCGTACAGGCGACGACTCTCTACGAGCAGTACTTC. Amino acid sequence: CASSVQATTLYEQYF.

CDR3 in DNA: TGCGCCAGCAGCCAACCCACGACAGGAAGAAATGGCTACACCTTC. This sequence encodes CASSQPTTGRNGYTF. This chain uses TRBV4-1 with TRBJ1-2, with D possibly TRBD1 on 6 matching bases. The CDR3 is 15 amino acids. Trimming pared 2 bases from V and 6 bases from J, leaving 16 bases between. The V gene's germline CDR1 is MGHRA and CDR2 YSYEKL.

This chain joins TRBV27 and TRBJ2-3; 8 bases align to TRBD2. Trimming cost V 11 bases and J 2 bases; bases outside gene matches: 15. Germline-derived CDR1 and CDR2 are MNHEY and SMNVEV (reference sequence). The CDR3 loop spans 16 amino acids. This CDR3 is CAAGPYGAGVTDTQYF. CDR3 coding DNA: TGTGCCGCGGGTCCCTACGGAGCGGGAGTCACAGATACGCAGTATTTT.

J is TRBJ1-1 and V is TRBV19, with D possibly matching TRBD1 (6 bases). The length of the CDR3 is 19 residues. From germline, CDR1 is LNHDA and CDR2 SQIVND (reference sequence). The ends were cut back, 3 bases at V and 0 bases at J, with 23 bases in the middle. DNA of the CDR3: TGTGCCAGTAGTATTCATTCGTCCGCAACAGGGAACCTGAACACTGAAGCTTTCTTT. It encodes CASSIHSSATGNLNTEAFF.

V and J are TRBV18 and TRBJ1-1; 12 positions match TRBD1. The V gene's germline CDR1 is KGHSH and CDR2 LQKENI. The CDR3 has 17 amino acids. The ends lost 3 bases at V and 3 bases at J; junction bases unmatched: 8. CDR3 in DNA: TGTGCCAGCTCACCTTTACGGGACAGGGGGCCGGACACTGAAGCTTTCTTT. Its translation: CASSPLRDRGPDTEAFF.